This T cell receptor beta chain was retrieved from a study of memory CD4+ T cells and cytomegalovirus serostatus. Study overall: Donors were healthy Belgian adults, 10 or so CMV seropositive and about 24 seronegative.

Study-wide results and caveats: Suggested: most of the CMV-linked TCR signature lies in CD4+ memory cells. CD4+ memory repertoires contained about two fifths of the 164 reported CMV TCRbeta sequences.

The V and J ends lost 5 bases and 3 bases, in that order; junction bases with no gene match: 4. The CDR3 sequence is 14 residues long. Germline values: CDR1 SNHLY, CDR2 FYNNEI. On this clone: Its cognate antigen is unknown.

Single viable CD3+CD4+CD8-CD45RO+ cells were sorted as the memory CD4+ T cells. CD4+ T cells were isolated by positive magnetic selection. Method: immunoSEQ multiplex PCR; TCRdb's copy keeps in-frame clones and lacks some. The sample consists of 45,000 to 65,000 clones, around 82% of them appearing once. The receptor comes from an adult in good health and CMV-seronegative. This chain joins TRBV2 and TRBJ2-3; 8 nucleotides agree with TRBD1. Material: memory CD4+ T cells from blood. The CDR3 reads CASSWTGRTDTQYF. In DNA, the CDR3 is TGTGCCAGCAGTTGGACAGGGAGGACAGATACGCAGTATTTT.